Each of the 32 T cell receptor beta chains below was sequenced from the same sample in a study of CD8+CD57+ T cells in acquired aplastic anemia. TCR beta VDJ and CDR3 profiling used genomic DNA as template. TCRdb passed the reads through MiXCR, listing each CDR3 protein once. The sample lists around 180,000 distinct CDR3 sequences; around 50% were seen once. CD8+CD57+ cell expansion, shown by flow cytometry, had occurred in the patients selected for sequencing. Sequencing was carried out using sorted CD4+, CD8+, or CD8+CD57+ T cells (not recorded which) from PBMCs. The receptors here all came from a human donor with aplastic anemia.

The CDR3 is CASSLGPMISSPLHF. CDR3 DNA: TGTGCCAGCAGTTTAGGTCCCATGATAAGTTCACCCCTCCACTTT. The V and J genes are TRBV27 and TRBJ1-6, with D uncertain. Trimming shortened V by 2 bases and J by 9 bases, and 14 bases separated the two germline ends. The length of the CDR3 is 15 residues. Germline CDR1 is MNHEY and CDR2 is SMNVEV (reference sequence).

This clonotype was observed once. This could be a read error, since a much larger clone is one nucleotide away. The chain is built from TRBV6-1 and TRBJ2-2, with a possible D match to TRBD2 (6 bases). Germline values: CDR1 MNHNS, CDR2 SASEGT. The CDR3 sequence is 12 residues long. Trimming removed 7 bases from V and 10 bases from J, with 13 bases in between. Here the CDR3 DNA reads TGTGCCAGCAATCGGGGGTCCGAGGAGCTGTTTTTT. It specifies CASNRGSEELFF.

The chain couples TRBV7-2 to TRBJ2-7, with D tentatively TRBD2 (5 bases). V lost 2 bases, J lost 1 base, and 12 bases lay in between. The CDR3 is 15 amino acids. The germline V gene encodes CDR1 SGHTA and CDR2 FQGNSA. The CDR3 bases are TGTGCCAGCAGCTTACTGGGCAGAGGGTCCTACGAGCAGTACTTC. Its protein is CASSLLGRGSYEQYF.

This clonotype was seen a handful of times. This chain uses TRBV20-1 with TRBJ2-5; TRBD1 or TRBD2 may be the D gene (6 bases each). The germline CDR1 and CDR2 sequences are DFQATT and SNEGSKA (reference sequence). The CDR3 has 15 residues. Trimming removed 6 bases from V and 5 bases from J, with 22 bases in between. The CDR3: CSATPRIGGAETQYF. The CDR3 region has the DNA TGCAGTGCCACCCCTAGGATCGGGGGCGCGGAGACCCAGTACTTC.

The J gene is TRBJ1-6, the V gene TRBV2, with D hard to call. This CDR3 is built from 14 residues. Germline V gives CDR1 SNHLY, CDR2 FYNNEI. Trimming left V 3 bases short and J 6 bases short, with 9 bases between. The DNA for the CDR3 is TGTGCCAGCAGTGAGAGGAGTACTAATTCACCCCTCCACTTT. Translation gives CASSERSTNSPLHF.

The rearrangement uses TRBV3-1 and TRBJ1-1; D uncertain. The CDR3 has 17 residues. CDR1 LGHDT and CDR2 YNNKEL come from the germline V gene (reference sequence). V was trimmed by 2 bases and J by 0 bases, leaving 16 bases between them. The CDR3 bases are TGTGCCAGCAGCCAAATCAGTTCTAAGAAGATGAACACTGAAGCTTTCTTT. The encoded protein is CASSQISSKKMNTEAFF.

The chain carries TRBV5-5 and TRBJ2-7; D possibly corresponds to TRBD1 (6 bases). V lost 5 bases and J lost 1, with 10 bases in between. Germline V gene sequence: CDR1 SGHKS, CDR2 YYEKEE (reference sequence). The CDR3 is made up of 13 amino acids. CDR3 nucleotide sequence: TGTGCCAGCAGACCGGACAGTTCCTACGAGCAGTACTTC. It codes for CASRPDSSYEQYF.

The CDR3 DNA reads TGTGCCATCAGTGAATATCGGGACAATGAGCAGTTCTTC. Its translation is CAISEYRDNEQFF. The V gene is TRBV10-3, the J gene TRBJ2-1; D is ambiguous. Trimming took off 3 bases at V and 5 bases at J, with 8 bases between the two ends. The germline V gene has CDR1 ENHRY and CDR2 SYGVKD. This CDR3 is 13 amino acids long.

This clonotype was observed a handful of times. Here the CDR3 DNA reads TGTGCCAGCACCCCAAGCGGAGGGGTGCTAACCAAAAACATTCAGTACTTC. Translation gives CASTPSGGVLTKNIQYF. The rearrangement links TRBV12-3 or TRBV12-4 to TRBJ2-4, with a possible D match to TRBD2 (6 bases). CDR3 length: 17 amino acids. The V end lost 7 bases, the J end lost 2 bases, and 21 bases lay between the germline ends.

The genes are TRBV3-1 and TRBJ1-4; TRBD1 aligns across 8 bases. CDR1 LGHDT and CDR2 YNNKEL come from the germline V gene (reference sequence). The CDR3 contains 14 residues. V shed 4 bases, J shed 7 bases, and the junction held 5 bases outside the gene matches. CDR3 DNA: TGTGCCAGCAGCCTCAGGGGGCGCGGTGAAAAACTGTTTTTT. Residues: CASSLRGRGEKLFF.

This clonotype was seen only a few times. The genes are TRBV4-1 and TRBJ2-7, with 9 bases lining up with TRBD2. V lost 0 bases to trimming and J lost 2 bases; unmatched junction nucleotides: 2. The V gene's germline CDR1 is MGHRA and CDR2 YSYEKL. CDR3 length equals 15 residues. The CDR3 sequence: CASSQEAGGTYEQYF. The CDR3 nucleotides are TGCGCCAGCAGCCAAGAAGCGGGGGGCACCTACGAGCAGTACTTC.

The rearrangement joins TRBV7-2 to TRBJ2-2; perhaps TRBD1 as D (6 bases). Germline CDR1 and CDR2: SGHTA and FQGNSA. V was clipped by 3 bases and J by 6 bases, with 11 bases between them. This CDR3 is built from 14 residues. This CDR3 is CASSLGHRAGELFF. CDR3 DNA: TGTGCCAGCAGCTTGGGTCACAGGGCCGGGGAGCTGTTTTTT.

The V gene is TRBV7-8, the J gene TRBJ1-6, with TRBD1 matching over 8 bases. V shed 1 base, J shed 6 bases, and the junction held 5 bases outside the gene matches. This CDR3 comprises 16 residues. Germline CDR1 SGHVS, CDR2 FQNEAQ. The CDR3 protein is CASSLVWTGSNSPLHF. In DNA form, the CDR3 reads TGTGCCAGCAGCTTAGTATGGACAGGGAGTAATTCACCCCTCCACTTT.

This clonotype was observed many times. The chain couples TRBV29-1 to TRBJ1-2, with 10 bases identical to TRBD1. V shed 7 bases and J 5 bases; nucleotides not matched to a gene: 7. The CDR3 length is 13 residues. Germline CDR1 and CDR2: SQVTM and ANQGSEA. The CDR3 coding sequence is TGCAGCGGTGGACAGGGGGGTGGATATGGCTACACCTTC. Protein product: CSGGQGGGYGYTF.

The chain has TRBV11-3 and TRBJ2-2; 8 nucleotides agree with TRBD1. The ends lost 5 bases at V and 3 bases at J; junction bases unmatched: 5. The CDR3 totals 15 residues. The germline gives CDR1 SGHNT, CDR2 YENEEA. This CDR3 reads CASSPTDRDTGELFF. DNA for the CDR3: TGTGCCAGCAGCCCGACGGACAGGGACACCGGGGAGCTGTTTTTT. The full variable domain, in which reference TRBV11-3 and TRBJ2-2 provide the parts outside the CDR3, is EAGVVQSPRYKIIEKKQPVAFWCNPISGHNTLYWYLQNLGQGPELLIRYENEEAVDDSQLPKDRFSAERLKGVDSTLKIQPAELGDSAVYLCASSPTDRDTGELFFGEGSRLTVL.

This clonotype was observed many times. The chain employs TRBV19 and TRBJ2-6; 7 bases align to TRBD1. V lost 3 bases to trimming and J lost 0 bases; unmatched junction nucleotides: 2. CDR3 size: 16 residues. Germline V gene sequence: CDR1 LNHDA, CDR2 SQIVND (reference sequence). The CDR3 reads CASSINRGSGANVLTF. CDR3 DNA: TGTGCCAGTAGTATTAACAGGGGCTCTGGGGCCAACGTCCTGACTTTC.

Note on this clonotype: This CDR3 is missing its conserved last phenylalanine or tryptophan, likely due to a read error. The chain has TRBV29-1 and TRBJ1-1; possible D gene TRBD1, 5 bases. Trimming left V 3 bases short and J 6 bases short, with 17 bases between. Per germline, CDR1 SQVTM and CDR2 ANQGSEA. The CDR3 spans 14 residues. The DNA of the CDR3 is TGCAGCGTTGATCCCGGACGGGGGGAGCCTGAAGCTTTCTCT. Translated: CSVDPGRGEPEAFS.

Ten or more counts support this clonotype. The chain couples TRBV6-5 to TRBJ2-6; 7 nucleotides align to TRBD1. Germline V gives CDR1 MNHEY, CDR2 SVGAGI. This CDR3 has 14 residues. The junction had 7 bases not matched to a gene; V was cut back by 6 bases and J by 8 bases. The CDR3 reads CASRPGQTPNVLTF. In DNA form, the CDR3 reads TGTGCCAGCAGACCGGGACAGACCCCCAACGTCCTGACTTTC.

The chain combines TRBV5-1 with TRBJ2-2, with TRBD1 as a possible D gene (7 bases). The CDR3 has 16 residues. Germline values: CDR1 SGHRS, CDR2 YFSETQ. Trimming left V 4 bases short and J 6 bases short, with 19 bases between. CDR3 sequence: CASSPGDREISGELFF. The CDR3 bases are TGCGCCAGCAGCCCGGGAGACAGGGAAATATCCGGGGAGCTGTTTTTT.

This clonotype was detected only once. The rearrangement uses TRBV2 and TRBJ1-5; D unclear. This CDR3 comprises 16 residues. V lost 8 bases and J lost 6, with 23 bases in between. CDR1 is SNHLY, CDR2 FYNNEI, per germline. CDR3 DNA: TGTGCCAGCCGCCGTCAGCTTGGGTATTCAGGTCAGCCCCAGCATTTT. The encoded protein is CASRRQLGYSGQPQHF.

This clonotype was observed many times. The chain couples TRBV12-3 or TRBV12-4 to TRBJ1-2, with D tentatively TRBD1 (5 bases). The CDR3 has 17 residues. V dropped 5 bases and J dropped 8 bases, with 27 bases sitting between them. For the CDR3, the DNA is TGTGCCAGCAGTCCGCGATCGACAGTAAGGCTATCAAGGGGCTACACCTTC. Its protein is CASSPRSTVRLSRGYTF.

The J gene is TRBJ1-2, the V gene TRBV10-3; maybe TRBD1 (6 bases). Germline V lookup: CDR1 ENHRY, CDR2 SYGVKD. The germline V and J ends were trimmed by 0 bases and 8 bases, with 7 bases remaining between them. The CDR3 is made up of 12 amino acids. The chain's CDR3 is CAISESTGGYTF. The DNA for the CDR3 is TGTGCCATCAGTGAGTCGACAGGAGGCTACACCTTC.

The chain links TRBV9 to TRBJ2-2, with D possibly being TRBD2 (6 bases). The germline V gene has CDR1 SGDLS and CDR2 YYNGEE. The CDR3 length is 16 residues. The ends were cut back, 4 bases at V and 6 bases at J, with 19 bases in the middle. The CDR3 loop reads CASSRPSGASPGELFF. CDR3 nucleotide sequence: TGTGCCAGCAGCCGACCGTCGGGAGCTAGTCCCGGGGAGCTGTTTTTT. The variable domain in full, with the rest retrieved from reference TRBV9 and TRBJ2-2, is DSGVTQTPKHLITATGQRVTLRCSPRSGDLSVYWYQQSLDQGLQFLIQYYNGEERAKGNILERFSAQQFPDLHSELNLSSLELGDSALYFCASSRPSGASPGELFFGEGSRLTVL.

Only one count was recorded for this clonotype. This may come from a read error, since a much larger clone is one base off. The chain combines TRBV5-1 with TRBJ2-7; 9 bases agree with TRBD1. The CDR3 consists of 15 residues. V lost 7 bases to trimming and J lost 2 bases; unmatched junction nucleotides: 10. From germline, CDR1 is SGHRS and CDR2 YFSETQ. The chain's CDR3 is CASGDVGQGPYEQYF. CDR3 coding DNA: TGCGCCAGCGGCGACGTCGGACAGGGGCCCTACGAGCAGTACTTC.

This clonotype was seen only a few times. V gene TRBV27 combines with J gene TRBJ1-3; D remains ambiguous. The CDR3 totals 13 residues. Germline CDR1 reads MNHEY; CDR2 reads SMNVEV (reference sequence). Trimming pared 2 bases from V and 4 bases from J, leaving 6 bases between. CDR3 bases: TGTGCCAGCAGTTTACGAGACGGAAACACCATATATTTT. Its protein product is CASSLRDGNTIYF.

The chain recombines TRBV11-2 with TRBJ2-1; 8 bases fit TRBD1. CDR1 and CDR2 (germline): SGHAT, FQNNGV. Trimming took 3 bases from V and 6 from J; bases not matched to a gene: 4. This CDR3 contains 14 residues. As DNA, the CDR3 is TGTGCCAGCAGCTTGGACAGGGCAGGCAATGAGCAGTTCTTC. This gives the protein CASSLDRAGNEQFF.

This chain connects TRBV6-1 to TRBJ1-1; maybe TRBD1 (5 bases). There are 15 residues in the CDR3. Trimming stripped 6 bases from V and 0 bases from J, with 14 bases between. CDR1 is MNHNS and CDR2 is SASEGT in the germline V gene. The CDR3 reads CASSGTGVMNTEAFF. The CDR3, as DNA: TGTGCCAGCAGCGGAACAGGTGTAATGAACACTGAAGCTTTCTTT.

This clonotype occurred a few times. CDR3 DNA sequence: TGCAGCGTTGAAGGGACAGGGGGTGGGGAGCAGTACTTC. Translating it yields CSVEGTGGGEQYF. V gene TRBV29-1 combines with J gene TRBJ2-7, with 10 bases fitting TRBD1. The CDR3 loop spans 13 amino acids. V was clipped by 1 base and J by 7 bases; unmatched bases: 4. CDR1 and CDR2 from the germline V gene are SQVTM and ANQGSEA.

Points on this clonotype: A junction end diverges from the germline sequence, so it may reflect a read error. The rearrangement joins TRBV3-1 to TRBJ2-1; TRBD2 is a possible D gene (6 bases). Germline CDR1 reads LGHDT; CDR2 reads YNNKEL (reference sequence). There are 12 residues in the CDR3. CDR3 protein: CASSQLGRIPVF. The CDR3, as DNA: TGTGCCAGCAGCCAACTAGGGAGGATCCCGGTCTTC.

The chain has TRBV7-3 and TRBJ2-3; 16 bases line up with TRBD2. Germline V gene data show CDR1 as SGHTA and CDR2 as FQGTGA. The CDR3 totals 15 residues. V was pared by 10 bases and J by 2 bases, with 3 bases of the junction left unmatched. CDR3: CATGLAGGPTDTQYF. DNA of the CDR3: TGTGCCACGGGACTAGCGGGAGGGCCCACAGATACGCAGTATTTT.

This clonotype turned up a few times. The chain joins TRBV15 to TRBJ1-5, with D unclear. Deletions cut 1 base from V and 0 bases from J, with 7 bases between. CDR3 size: 15 residues. Germline loops: CDR1 LNHNV, CDR2 YYDKDF (reference sequence). This CDR3 is CATSRGPYSNQPQHF. The CDR3 DNA reads TGTGCCACCAGCAGAGGGCCCTATAGCAATCAGCCCCAGCATTTT.

Only one count was recorded for this clonotype. This rearrangement joins TRBV6-5 to TRBJ2-2; TRBD2 agrees at 7 bases. Germline V gene data show CDR1 as MNHEY and CDR2 as SVGAGI. The trim removed 0 bases at V and 2 bases at J, leaving 3 bases unmatched. CDR3 size: 16 residues. The CDR3 region has the DNA TGTGCCAGCAGTTACTCGTCGGGAGGCAACACCGGGGAGCTGTTTTTT. This gives the protein CASSYSSGGNTGELFF.